This record looks at one TCR beta chain sequence and its context. What it binds is not known. The sample is drawn from a study of shared clonotypes between healthy human individuals. Germline CDR1 SNHLY, CDR2 FYNNEI. The CDR3 consists of 14 residues. Trimming at V came to 4 bases and at J to 5 bases, leaving 5 bases not matched to a gene. The protocol was immunoSEQ multiplex PCR, while the TCRdb copy is restricted to in-frame clones and leaves out a portion. Of about 2.4 million clones detected, more than 85% appear once; the ten largest clones hold around 0.4%. CD45RA+ naive and CD45RA-negative memory subsets were separated from CD4+ cells. General observations from the study: A handful of donors had roughly 5% of their naive CD4 clonotypes in common.

This TCR derives from a man between 18 and 35 years old in good health. Some clones in this sample may be carry-over from other donors' samples. V and J are TRBV2 and TRBJ1-2; 9 positions match TRBD1. The sequencing sample was made of naive CD4+ T cells from PBMCs. Subset defined: CD45RA+ positively selected. The CDR3 coding sequence is TGTGCCAGCAGTGGACAGACAGGGGGTTATGGCTACACCTTC. Its protein product is CASSGQTGGYGYTF.